One and the same sample provided the 12 T cell receptor beta chains below, sequenced in a study of regulatory T cells in long-lasting Graves disease. Arm-PCR of CDR3 regions and iRepertoire HTBI primers were used to build TCR beta libraries. TCRdb re-called the multiplex PCR reads with MiXCR, one entry per CDR3 protein. Here the sample spans approximately 470,000 distinct CDR3 sequences, 15% to 20% being singletons. The time point: newly diagnosed GD, antithyroid drugs for less than 3 months. Preparation of the TCR library used RNA extracted from PBMCs. The sample was also reused in another study, on T cells in Graves' hyperthyroidism and ophthalmopathy.

This specimen consisted of peripheral blood mononuclear cells (PBMCs), obtained at new diagnosis, from a patient treated with antithyroid drugs. The origin of the receptors is a man aged 35-49 years with Graves disease.

The table lists this clonotype with many counts. J is TRBJ2-1 and V is TRBV6-6, with TRBD2 identical over 7 bases. Per the germline V gene, CDR1 is MNHNY and CDR2 is SVGAGI (reference sequence). The CDR3 spans 17 residues. J was trimmed by 2 bases and V by 0 bases; bases with no gene match: 7. CDR3 nucleotides: TGTGCCAGCAGTTACTCGGATCTAGCGGCCACCTACAATGAGCAGTTCTTC. This encodes CASSYSDLAATYNEQFF.

This chain uses TRBV5-1 with TRBJ2-3; 12 bases line up with TRBD2. This CDR3 has 16 residues. Germline trimming cut 1 base from V and 10 bases from J; bases unmatched to any gene: 10. Germline V gives CDR1 SGHRS, CDR2 YFSETQ. The CDR3 spells CASSLYALAGGEPQYF. The CDR3, as DNA: TGCGCCAGCAGCTTGTATGCGCTAGCGGGAGGGGAACCGCAGTATTTT.

This clonotype has more than one count but fewer than ten. This chain uses TRBV6-1 with TRBJ2-3, with a weak D call TRBD2 (6 bases). The CDR3 extends over 14 amino acids. Germline V gene data show CDR1 as MNHNS and CDR2 as SASEGT. V lost 5 bases, J lost 4 bases, and 13 bases lay in between. CDR3 coding DNA: TGTGCCAGCAGTCCGGCGGCGGGGTCAGATACGCAGTATTTT. This sequence encodes CASSPAAGSDTQYF.

J is TRBJ2-5 and V is TRBV6-1; no clear D. CDR1 and CDR2 (germline): MNHNS, SASEGT. Trimming took off 2 bases at V and 5 bases at J, with 9 bases between the two ends. The CDR3 spans 13 residues. As DNA, the CDR3 is TGTGCCAGCAGTGAAATGCGTAGCGAGACCCAGTACTTC. Translated: CASSEMRSETQYF.

Details on this clonotype: This may be a read error: a much more frequent sequence differs by one nucleotide. The chain links TRBV6-1 to TRBJ1-1; 12 bases line up with TRBD1. V trimming: 7 bases; J trimming: 1 base; junction bases outside the gene matches: 4. Germline lookup yields CDR1 MNHNS and CDR2 SASEGT. There are 15 residues in the CDR3. CDR3 bases: TGTGCCAGCAAAAGGGACAGGGGGCCGAACACTGAAGCTTTCTTT. It specifies CASKRDRGPNTEAFF.

In regard to this clonotype: One base away lies a much larger clone, so this may be a sequencing read error. The chain joins TRBV5-1 to TRBJ2-7; unclear D gene. V was cut by 4 bases and J by 7 bases, with 21 bases left in between. Germline V gene lookup returns CDR1 SGHRS and CDR2 YFSETQ. The CDR3 spans 15 residues. DNA of the CDR3: TGCGCCAGCAGCCCCGGACCCCGAGGATACAATGAGCAGTACTTC. Translated: CASSPGPRGYNEQYF.

This clonotype occurred many times. J is TRBJ1-5 and V is TRBV28; TRBD1 matches at 7 bases. After removal of 5 bases from V and 7 bases from J, the junction contained 8 bases not matched to a gene. CDR3 length: 14 residues. Per germline, CDR1 MDHEN and CDR2 SYDVKM. The CDR3 loop reads CASSHDRDGQPQHF. CDR3 DNA: TGTGCCAGCAGTCATGACAGGGACGGGCAGCCCCAGCATTTT. The whole variable domain, remainder taken from reference TRBV28 and TRBJ1-5, is DVKVTQSSRYLVKRTGEKVFLECVQDMDHENMFWYRQDPGLGLRLIYFSYDVKMKEKGDIPEGYSVSREKKERFSLILESASTNQTSMYLCASSHDRDGQPQHFGDGTRLSIL.

This clonotype was found many times. The genes are TRBV20-1 and TRBJ2-3, with 7 bases identical to TRBD2. Unmatched junction bases numbered 4, after V lost 5 bases and J lost 2 bases. The CDR3 is made up of 13 amino acids. CDR1 is DFQATT and CDR2 is SNEGSKA in the germline V gene (reference sequence). Here the CDR3 DNA reads TGCAGTGCTGGGGGGGAACCCACAGATACGCAGTATTTT. Translating it yields CSAGGEPTDTQYF.

This clonotype was counted at least ten times. The V call is TRBV30, the J call TRBJ2-1; D is unresolved. The CDR3 loop spans 13 amino acids. Germline V gene sequence: CDR1 GTSNPN, CDR2 SVGIG (reference sequence). V was cut by 1 base and J by 6 bases, with 10 bases left in between. The CDR3, as DNA: TGTGCCTGGAGTGCGTCCCCATCCAATGAGCAGTTCTTC. It encodes CAWSASPSNEQFF.

This clonotype has just a few counts. This chain uses TRBV6-7 with TRBJ1-2; the D is unclear. TRBV6-7 is an open reading frame whose function is uncertain. The CDR3 totals 14 residues. Trimming pared 1 base from V and 0 bases from J, leaving 6 bases between. The CDR3 reads CASSYLTANYGYTF. As DNA, the CDR3 is TGTGCCAGCAGTTACTTAACAGCTAACTATGGCTACACCTTC.

In its sample, this clonotype was seen many times. The CDR3 sequence is CASSPTEGETDTQYF. DNA for the CDR3: TGTGCCAGCAGCCCCACTGAAGGGGAGACAGATACGCAGTATTTT. The chain carries TRBV12-3 or TRBV12-4 and TRBJ2-3; TRBD1 or TRBD2 may be the D gene (5 bases each). Between the trimmed V and J ends, which lost 6 bases and 3 bases, there was a span of 16 bases. The CDR3 contains 15 residues.

The rearrangement links TRBV10-2 to TRBJ2-7; the D is unclear. V lost 3 bases and J 6 bases, leaving 15 bases between the germline ends. This CDR3 is built from 14 residues. CDR1 WSHSY and CDR2 SAAADI come from the germline V gene. CDR3 sequence: CASSERSPPLEQYF. The DNA for the CDR3 is TGCGCCAGCAGTGAAAGGTCACCTCCCCTCGAGCAGTACTTC.